The present TCR beta chain was sequenced within a study of T cells in Graves' hyperthyroidism and ophthalmopathy. V was clipped by 5 bases and J by 6 bases; unmatched bases: 7. The length of the CDR3 is 14 residues. CDR1 and CDR2 (germline): SGHTA, FQGNSA. Graves' hyperthyroidism without ophthalmopathy progression within 18 months was termed stable. Hyperthyroidism had been newly diagnosed in patients aged 18 to 65, and its duration was under 2 months. Any patient presenting with uncontrolled infection, other autoimmune disease, pregnancy or lactation was left out. Regions amplified from RNA transcripts were the TCR beta CDR3 regions. A set of HTBI primers served as the primers for a first-round RT-PCR of the TCR CDR3. Each CDR3 protein is one row after TCRdb ran MiXCR on the multiplex PCR reads. The sample lists approximately 560,000 distinct CDR3 sequences, approximately 44% occurring once. This clonotype has ten or more counts.

J is TRBJ1-5 and V is TRBV7-2; 7 bases agree with TRBD1. The sequencing sample was made of peripheral blood or thyroid tissue (not recorded which). The TCR originated in a woman younger than 30 with Graves' hyperthyroidism. The CDR3 DNA is TGTGCCAGCAGCCAGTCGACAGGGACTCAGCCCCAGCATTTT. Translated: CASSQSTGTQPQHF. Full variable domain (outside the CDR3, taken from reference TRBV7-2 and TRBJ1-5): GAGVSQSPSNKVTEKGKDVELRCDPISGHTALYWYRQSLGQGLEFLIYFQGNSAPDKSGLPSDRFSAERTGGSVSTLTIQRTQQEDSAVYLCASSQSTGTQPQHFGDGTRLSIL.